This entry features one T cell receptor beta chain sequence. Antigen specificity is unknown. This specimen comes from a study of cytomegalovirus exposure and HLA in healthy donors. V lost 1 base to trimming and J lost 8 bases, with 18 bases between them. This CDR3 has 16 amino acids. Germline CDR1 is LGHNA and CDR2 is YNFKEQ. Primers for the PCR totalled 60 Vbeta and 13 Jbeta. Clones were read by immunoSEQ multiplex PCR, and TCRdb kept only the in-frame ones, dropping some. The table has around 160,000 clones, more than 65% seen once. Study conclusions and caveats: Three chains linked to CMV were shown in vitro to be specific for CMV antigens. Earlier analysis yielded a pattern in which most TCR beta V segments were productive about 87% or about 30% of the time. A likely sequencing artifact accounted for one observed cluster of highly shared sequence variants.

The TCR originated in a man aged 18 to 30 in good health and CMV-seropositive. The V gene is TRBV4-2, the J gene TRBJ2-4; tentative D call: TRBD2 (6 bases). The sample was PBMCs. The CDR3 loop reads CASSQVTSGGFDIQYF. In DNA, the CDR3 is TGTGCCAGCAGCCAAGTGACTAGTGGGGGATTCGACATTCAGTACTTC.